The clone carrying this TCR beta chain was counted between two and nine times. Antigen unknown. This sample stems from a study of T cell repertoires in cytomegalovirus infection. Study in general: CMV epitopes in the study were HLA-C-restricted (recently identified) and HLA-B-restricted (well studied). It can be stated that public TCR beta signatures indicated CMV infection as well as a matching HLA type. The study, taken as a whole, reports: Accumulated public TCR beta family frequency recognized individuals carrying CMV together with the relevant HLA. The ex vivo response was dominated by HLA-C-restricted CMV-specific TCR beta clonotypes.

Each CDR3 protein gets one entry after TCRdb re-called the reads with MiXCR. The sample lists about 830,000 distinct CDR3 sequences, roughly 33% occurring once. J lost 0 bases, V lost 4 bases, and 7 bases had no gene match. CDR1 is SGHNT, CDR2 YYREEE, per germline (reference sequence). The CDR3 has 16 amino acids. The sequences come from cultured CD8+ T cells from PBMCs, collected from culture after CMV antigen stimulation. This clonotype was sampled from a human donor in good health (CMV status not recorded). Some clones in this sample may be carry-over from other donors' samples. J is TRBJ2-7 and V is TRBV5-4; 10 positions match TRBD1. In DNA, the CDR3 is TGTGCCAGCAGCAACCCCGGGACAGGGGACTCCTACGAGCAGTACGTC. Translation: CASSNPGTGDSYEQYV.